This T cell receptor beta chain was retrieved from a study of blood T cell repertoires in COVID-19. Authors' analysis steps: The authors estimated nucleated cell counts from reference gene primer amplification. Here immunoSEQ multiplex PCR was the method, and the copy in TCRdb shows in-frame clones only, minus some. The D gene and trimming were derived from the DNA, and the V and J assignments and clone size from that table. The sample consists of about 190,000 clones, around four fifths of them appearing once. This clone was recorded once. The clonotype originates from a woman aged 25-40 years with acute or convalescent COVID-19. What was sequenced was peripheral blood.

The CDR3 nucleotides are TGTGCCAGCATAGGGGCGCTATCCTACGAGCAGTACTTC. Translation: CASIGALSYEQYF. V and J are TRBV28 and TRBJ2-7; tentatively, D is TRBD1 (5 bases). The CDR3 is made up of 13 amino acids. V lost 7 bases to trimming and J lost 1 base, with 11 bases between them. Germline CDR1 is MDHEN and CDR2 is SYDVKM. The full variable domain, in which reference TRBV28 and TRBJ2-7 provide the parts outside the CDR3, is DVKVTQSSRYLVKRTGEKVFLECVQDMDHENMFWYRQDPGLGLRLIYFSYDVKMKEKGDIPEGYSVSREKKERFSLILESASTNQTSMYLCASIGALSYEQYFGPGTRLTVT.